The 16 T cell receptor beta chains listed next were all sequenced from one sample in a study of cytomegalovirus exposure and HLA in healthy donors. Researchers ran the PCR with 60 Vbeta and 13 Jbeta primers. Some clones are missing from TCRdb's copy, which holds only in-frame ones; the method was immunoSEQ multiplex PCR. The table has about 250,000 clones, around 84% seen once. Sequenced material: PBMCs. The receptors here all came from a girl aged 2 to 10 in good health and CMV-seronegative.

This rearrangement joins TRBV4-2 to TRBJ1-3; possible D gene TRBD1, 5 bases. Trimming removed 0 bases from V and 0 bases from J, with 24 bases in between. The CDR3 length is 21 residues. Germline values: CDR1 LGHNA, CDR2 YNFKEQ. The chain's CDR3 is CASSQDAGRGSTKSSGNTIYF. The DNA of the CDR3 is TGTGCCAGCAGCCAAGACGCAGGTAGGGGTTCGACAAAGAGCTCTGGAAACACCATATATTTT.

This clone has only one observation. Other DNA sequences in the same sample also yield this CDR3. The V and J genes are TRBV5-4 and TRBJ2-3; no firm D call. V was trimmed by 0 bases and J by 0 bases, leaving 5 bases between them. CDR3 size: 14 residues. Germline CDR1 and CDR2: SGHNT and YYREEE (reference sequence). CDR3 sequence reads: CASSLGASTDTQYF. DNA for the CDR3: TGTGCCAGCAGCTTGGGGGCTAGCACAGATACGCAGTATTTT.

The chain combines TRBV5-1 with TRBJ2-5; 9 positions match TRBD1. The V and J ends lost 0 bases and 4 bases, in that order; junction bases with no gene match: 4. The CDR3 loop spans 15 amino acids. In germline, CDR1 is SGHRS, CDR2 YFSETQ. Written as DNA, the CDR3 is TGCGCCAGCAGCTTGGGGGGGACAGGGCTAGAGACCCAGTACTTC. Protein product: CASSLGGTGLETQYF.

The CDR3 sequence: CASSQEGASSSYEQYF. In DNA form, the CDR3 reads TGCGCCAGCAGCCAAGAAGGGGCCAGCTCCTCCTACGAGCAGTACTTC. The chain combines TRBV4-1 with TRBJ2-7; D is perhaps TRBD1 (5 bases). The CDR3 sequence is 16 residues long. Germline CDR1 reads MGHRA; CDR2 reads YSYEKL. Trimming cost V 0 bases and J 0 bases, with 12 bases left between them.

V gene TRBV6-1 combines with J gene TRBJ2-7; 10 bases agree with TRBD2. V lost 6 bases and J lost 3; bases outside the gene matches: 8. From germline, CDR1 is MNHNS and CDR2 SASEGT. The CDR3 consists of 15 residues. The CDR3 coding sequence is TGTGCCAGCAGATCCCGGGCTAGCGGGAGCTACGAGCAGTACTTC. Translation: CASRSRASGSYEQYF.

The chain recombines TRBV27 with TRBJ1-1; possible D gene TRBD1, 6 bases. The CDR3 spans 14 residues. Germline V gives CDR1 MNHEY, CDR2 SMNVEV (reference sequence). V was pared by 5 bases and J by 1 base, with 11 bases between. DNA for the CDR3: TGTGCCAGCAGTATCAGGGGATGGAACACTGAAGCTTTCTTT. Its translation is CASSIRGWNTEAFF.

CDR3 loop: CAWTLLAGLNEQFF. CDR3 bases: TGTGCCTGGACCTTGCTAGCGGGGCTGAATGAGCAGTTCTTC. V is TRBV30 and J is TRBJ2-1; 9 positions match TRBD2. The CDR3 has 14 residues. The germline gives CDR1 GTSNPN, CDR2 SVGIG (reference sequence). After removal of 4 bases from V and 7 bases from J, the junction contained 8 bases not matched to a gene.

The chain links TRBV10-3 to TRBJ1-3; TRBD1 agrees at 7 bases. V lost 10 bases and J lost 3; bases outside the gene matches: 6. The length of the CDR3 is 13 residues. Germline CDR1 and CDR2: ENHRY and SYGVKD. This CDR3 reads CATGGGHGNTIYF. In DNA, the CDR3 is TGTGCCACGGGAGGGGGCCATGGAAACACCATATATTTT.

J is TRBJ1-1 and V is TRBV30; D ambiguous. Germline assignment: CDR1 GTSNPN and CDR2 SVGIG (reference sequence). The V end lost 0 bases, the J end lost 0 bases, and 14 bases lay between the germline ends. The CDR3 is 16 amino acids. The CDR3 is CAWSVISPNLNTEAFF. The CDR3, as DNA: TGTGCCTGGAGTGTTATCAGTCCCAATTTGAACACTGAAGCTTTCTTT.

This clone has only one observation. V and J are TRBV7-9 and TRBJ1-3, with D possibly matching TRBD1 (6 bases). The CDR3 has 14 residues. V was shortened by 3 bases and J by 4 bases, with 10 bases between the two germline ends. The V gene's germline CDR1 is SEHNR and CDR2 FQNEAQ (reference sequence). The CDR3 nucleotides read TGTGCCAGCAGCTTCAATAGGGGGGGAAACACCATATATTTT. This translates into CASSFNRGGNTIYF.

V is TRBV6-1 and J is TRBJ2-7, with TRBD1 matching over 9 bases. V trimming: 8 bases; J trimming: 3 bases; junction bases outside the gene matches: 11. Germline CDR1 MNHNS, CDR2 SASEGT. This CDR3 comprises 15 residues. CDR3 bases: TGTGCCAGCGTCGACCTCTGGGGACAGGGCTACGAGCAGTACTTC. Translation: CASVDLWGQGYEQYF.

The rearrangement uses TRBV5-1 and TRBJ1-4, with TRBD1 identical over 8 bases. The CDR3 extends over 15 amino acids. V trimming: 3 bases; J trimming: 8 bases; junction bases outside the gene matches: 9. The germline V gene has CDR1 SGHRS and CDR2 YFSETQ. In DNA form, the CDR3 reads TGCGCCAGCAGCTCGGACTCACAGGGGGGCGAAAAACTGTTTTTT. This sequence encodes CASSSDSQGGEKLFF.

J is TRBJ1-6 and V is TRBV25-1; 8 nucleotides line up with TRBD1. From germline, CDR1 is MGHDK and CDR2 SYGVNS. The CDR3 spans 16 residues. V was clipped by 3 bases and J by 7 bases; unmatched bases: 8. In DNA form, the CDR3 reads TGTGCCAGCAGTGACCGCGACAGGGGATGGAATTCACCCCTCCACTTT. This translates into CASSDRDRGWNSPLHF.

The chain employs TRBV5-4 and TRBJ2-5; weak D call: TRBD2 (6 bases). The germline CDR1 and CDR2 sequences are SGHNT and YYREEE (reference sequence). CDR3 length: 15 residues. V lost 1 base and J lost 2, with 12 bases in between. As DNA, the CDR3 is TGTGCCAGCAGCTTGATGGCTAGCGCTCAAGAGACCCAGTACTTC. Its protein product is CASSLMASAQETQYF. The full variable domain, completed using reference TRBV5-4 and TRBJ2-5, is ETGVTQSPTHLIKTRGQQVTLRCSSQSGHNTVSWYQQALGQGPQFIFQYYREEENGRGNFPPRFSGLQFPNYSSELNVNALELDDSALYLCASSLMASAQETQYFGPGTRLLVL.

The chain joins TRBV4-1 to TRBJ1-1; D is undetermined. The CDR3 length is 15 residues. V lost 0 bases and J lost 3, with 11 bases in between. CDR1 is MGHRA, CDR2 YSYEKL, per germline. CDR3: CASSQDQAIYTEAFF. The DNA of the CDR3 is TGCGCCAGCAGCCAAGATCAGGCCATCTACACTGAAGCTTTCTTT.

The V and J genes are TRBV5-4 and TRBJ2-2, with 8 bases aligning to TRBD2. The CDR3 extends over 17 amino acids. V lost 6 bases and J lost 0; bases outside the gene matches: 10. The germline V gene encodes CDR1 SGHNT and CDR2 YYREEE (reference sequence). The CDR3 DNA is TGTGCCAGCACCGTAGCGGGACCGTTCGCGAACACCGGGGAGCTGTTTTTT. Protein: CASTVAGPFANTGELFF.